This TCR beta chain was sequenced for a study of regulatory T cells in long-lasting Graves disease. Overall study context: Under 3 months of antithyroid drugs had been taken by newly diagnosed Graves' patients. Study observations and caveats: Favoring TRBV28, TRBJ1-2 and TRBJ2-5 was a feature seen in persistent disease.

V shed 5 bases, J shed 4 bases, and the junction held 5 bases outside the gene matches. This CDR3 spans 15 amino acids. Germline CDR1 SGHNT, CDR2 YENEEA. Researchers made TCR beta libraries by using iRepertoire HTBI primers and running Arm-PCR on CDR3 regions. TCRdb recomputed calls from the multiplex PCR reads with MiXCR, one row per CDR3 protein. The sample lists about 540,000 distinct CDR3 sequences; less than 15% were seen once. Time point reported: newly diagnosed GD, antithyroid drugs for less than 3 months. With RNA extracted from PBMCs as input, the TCR library was made. Patients of an endocrinology department in Xi'an, China, were included. With EDTA tubes as the receptacles, 7 to 9 milliliters of peripheral blood were drawn. This clonotype was detected many times. Its antigen remains unknown. The same specimen was also included in a second study, on T cells in Graves' hyperthyroidism and ophthalmopathy.

The V and J genes are TRBV11-3 and TRBJ2-3; 11 bases map to TRBD2. The sequencing used peripheral blood mononuclear cells (PBMCs), collected at new diagnosis, from a patient treated with antithyroid drugs. The receptor was derived from a man aged 25 to 40 with Graves disease. The CDR3 DNA follows: TGTGCCAGCAGCACTAGCGGGAGATCCTCAGATACGCAGTATTTT. It encodes CASSTSGRSSDTQYF.